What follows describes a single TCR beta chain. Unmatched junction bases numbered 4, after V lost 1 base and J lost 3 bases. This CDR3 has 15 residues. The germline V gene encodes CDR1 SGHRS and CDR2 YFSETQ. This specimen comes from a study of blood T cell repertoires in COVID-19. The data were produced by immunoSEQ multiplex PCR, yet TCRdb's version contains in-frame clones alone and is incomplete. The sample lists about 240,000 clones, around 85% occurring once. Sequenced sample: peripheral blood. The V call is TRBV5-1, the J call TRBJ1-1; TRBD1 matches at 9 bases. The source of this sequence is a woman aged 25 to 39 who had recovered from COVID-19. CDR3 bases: TGCGCCAGCAGCTTGAGTGGGACAGGGTACACTGAAGCTTTCTTT. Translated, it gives CASSLSGTGYTEAFF.